This T cell receptor beta chain was sequenced during a study of blood T cell repertoires in COVID-19. Overall study: The United States, Italy and Spain provided the acute and convalescent COVID-19 samples. From T cells, B-cell-depleted T cells, or PBMCs came the material, which was cDNA or gDNA.

In the study's own analysis: Estimation of nucleated cell counts was performed using reference gene primer amplification. Generated by immunoSEQ multiplex PCR, the TCRdb table keeps only in-frame clones and is missing some. V and J calls and clone size are those listed in that table; D and trimming were worked out from the DNA. The top ten clones hold 11% of a sample with 70,000 to 80,000 clones, around 80% of them seen once. Sequences were obtained from peripheral blood. This receptor was identified in a man in his forties or fifties with acute or convalescent COVID-19.

CDR3: CASSLRQGDAEQYF. The DNA of the CDR3 is TGTGCCAGCAGCTTAAGGCAGGGGGACGCCGAGCAGTACTTC. The chain recombines TRBV5-5 with TRBJ2-7; 7 bases align to TRBD1. The trim removed 2 bases at V and 6 bases at J, leaving 8 bases unmatched. The CDR3 extends over 14 amino acids. CDR1 and CDR2 from the germline V gene are SGHKS and YYEKEE (reference sequence).